The 21 T cell receptor beta chains below were found in one sample sequenced in a study of blood T cell repertoires in COVID-19. Measured with immunoSEQ multiplex PCR; TCRdb has only the in-frame clones, and not every one. This sample has 320,000 or so clones, with around 85% found just once. Sequencing was carried out using PBMCs or T cells enriched from blood (not recorded which). The receptor source for this set is a woman between 25 and 40 years old who had been exposed to COVID-19.

A remark on this clone: In the same sample, other DNA sequences code for this CDR3. The chain recombines TRBV7-9 with TRBJ1-4; 8 bases line up with TRBD1. The CDR3 consists of 15 residues. V shed 2 bases and J 2 bases; nucleotides not matched to a gene: 1. CDR1 is SEHNR, CDR2 FQNEAQ, per germline (reference sequence). CDR3 bases: TGTGCCAGCAGCTTACAGGGGGCGACTAATGAAAAACTGTTTTTT. This sequence encodes CASSLQGATNEKLFF.

This clone was observed once. This chain connects TRBV6-2 or TRBV6-3 to TRBJ1-6, with unresolved D. CDR3 length: 15 residues. V gave up 6 bases and J gave up 10 bases, with 19 bases separating them. The V gene's germline CDR1 is MNHEY and CDR2 SVGEGT. The CDR3, as DNA: TGTGCCAGCAGCCCGGGTGAGGTCTATCGATCACCCCTCCACTTT. Translation gives CASSPGEVYRSPLHF.

The chain is built from TRBV4-3 and TRBJ1-5; D perhaps matches TRBD1 (5 bases). Trimming took off 0 bases at V and 6 bases at J, with 12 bases between the two ends. CDR1 LGHNA and CDR2 YSLEER come from the germline V gene. CDR3 length: 15 residues. CDR3: CASSQDFGGSQPQHF. CDR3 sequence (DNA): TGCGCCAGCAGCCAAGATTTCGGGGGATCTCAGCCCCAGCATTTT.

The chain has TRBV7-2 and TRBJ2-1, with 12 bases that match TRBD1. V shed 2 bases and J 8 bases; nucleotides not matched to a gene: 7. The CDR3 runs to 16 residues. Per the germline V gene, CDR1 is SGHTA and CDR2 is FQGNSA. The CDR3 is CASSLFGTGGPDEQFF. The CDR3 nucleotides are TGTGCCAGCAGCTTATTCGGGACAGGGGGCCCTGATGAGCAGTTCTTC.

The chain uses TRBV7-8 and TRBJ1-4, with 7 bases matching TRBD1. V dropped 5 bases and J dropped 11; count of bases not matched to a gene: 8. Germline V gene sequence: CDR1 SGHVS, CDR2 FQNEAQ. The CDR3 sequence is 13 residues long. Here the CDR3 DNA reads TGTGCCAGCAGCCTCGACAGGGCCGACAAACTGTTTTTT. Encoded protein: CASSLDRADKLFF. The whole variable domain, filled in from reference TRBV7-8 and TRBJ1-4, reads GAGVSQSPRYKVAKRGQDVALRCDPISGHVSLFWYQQALGQGPEFLTYFQNEAQLDKSGLPSDRFFAERPEGSVSTLKIQRTQQEDSAVYLCASSLDRADKLFFGSGTQLSVL.

This chain uses TRBV15 with TRBJ1-5, with unresolved D. The CDR3 sequence is 15 residues long. The V and J ends lost 0 bases and 7 bases respectively, with 13 bases between them. Germline CDR1 LNHNV, CDR2 YYDKDF (reference sequence). As DNA, the CDR3 is TGTGCCACCAGCAGAGATCGCGGGGTCGACCAGCCCCAGCATTTT. Protein: CATSRDRGVDQPQHF.

The genes are TRBV7-9 and TRBJ2-1, with 9 bases lining up with TRBD2. CDR1 is SEHNR and CDR2 is FQNEAQ in the germline V gene (reference sequence). CDR3 length: 15 residues. Germline trimming cut 2 bases from V and 4 bases from J; bases unmatched to any gene: 3. In DNA form, the CDR3 reads TGTGCCAGCAGCTTAAGCGGGGGGAGGTACAATGAGCAGTTCTTC. Protein product: CASSLSGGRYNEQFF. The variable domain in full, completed from reference TRBV7-9 and TRBJ2-1, reads DTGVSQNPRHKITKRGQNVTFRCDPISEHNRLYWYRQTLGQGPEFLTYFQNEAQLEKSRLLSDRFSAERPKGSFSTLEIQRTEQGDSAMYLCASSLSGGRYNEQFFGPGTRLTVL.

This clone was observed a single time. V and J are TRBV6-5 and TRBJ2-5; 8 bases are shared with TRBD1. Germline CDR1 and CDR2: MNHEY and SVGAGI. The CDR3 extends over 13 amino acids. V lost 6 bases, J lost 3 bases, and 3 bases stayed unmatched. The CDR3 region is CASRPTGEETQYF. The CDR3 bases are TGTGCCAGCAGACCGACAGGGGAAGAGACCCAGTACTTC.

The chain has TRBV4-1 and TRBJ1-4; 8 positions agree with TRBD1. The CDR3 consists of 14 residues. In germline, CDR1 is MGHRA, CDR2 YSYEKL. After removal of 5 bases from V and 4 bases from J, the junction contained 3 bases not matched to a gene. The CDR3 sequence is CASSGQGINEKLFF. The CDR3 DNA is TGCGCCAGCAGCGGACAGGGAATTAATGAAAAACTGTTTTTT.

The chain carries TRBV7-9 and TRBJ2-7; TRBD1 matches at 7 bases. V dropped 4 bases and J dropped 6; count of bases not matched to a gene: 3. The CDR3 runs to 12 residues. The V gene's germline CDR1 is SEHNR and CDR2 FQNEAQ (reference sequence). CDR3 loop: CASSSQGVEQYF. DNA for the CDR3: TGTGCCAGCAGCTCCCAGGGGGTCGAGCAGTACTTC.

The chain is built from TRBV9 and TRBJ2-7, with 10 nucleotides matching TRBD2. Germline V CDR1 and CDR2: SGDLS, YYNGEE. V shed 2 bases and J 5 bases; nucleotides not matched to a gene: 4. This CDR3 contains 14 residues. DNA of the CDR3: TGTGCCAGCAGCGTTAGCGGGGGGCCACACGAGCAGTACTTC. This sequence encodes CASSVSGGPHEQYF.

J is TRBJ2-5 and V is TRBV7-2; unclear D gene. Germline CDR1 reads SGHTA; CDR2 reads FQGNSA. This CDR3 has 15 amino acids. V lost 2 bases and J lost 1, with 11 bases in between. The CDR3 DNA reads TGTGCCAGCAGCTTAATGGGCCACCTCCAAGAGACCCAGTACTTC. This encodes CASSLMGHLQETQYF.

The chain combines TRBV5-1 with TRBJ2-7; D remains unclear. The CDR3 is made up of 14 amino acids. V lost 0 bases and J 2 bases, leaving 9 bases between the germline ends. Germline assignment: CDR1 SGHRS and CDR2 YFSETQ. CDR3 amino acids: CASSLADSTYEQYF. CDR3 bases: TGCGCCAGCAGCTTGGCCGACTCGACCTACGAGCAGTACTTC.

This chain links TRBV4-1 with TRBJ1-3; 7 nucleotides line up with TRBD1. V lost 4 bases to trimming and J lost 2 bases; unmatched junction nucleotides: 11. CDR3 size: 17 residues. Germline values: CDR1 MGHRA, CDR2 YSYEKL. CDR3 in amino acids: CASSPNDRAPPGNTIYF. The CDR3 nucleotides are TGCGCCAGCAGCCCAAACGACAGGGCCCCTCCTGGAAACACCATATATTTT.

The count of this clone is one. The chain uses TRBV27 and TRBJ1-2; tentatively, D is TRBD1 (6 bases). This CDR3 spans 13 amino acids. The ends were cut back, 2 bases at V and 7 bases at J, with 11 bases in the middle. The germline gives CDR1 MNHEY, CDR2 SMNVEV (reference sequence). The CDR3: CASSLDRFGGYTF. CDR3 coding DNA: TGTGCCAGCAGTTTAGACAGGTTTGGTGGCTACACCTTC.

In the case of this clone: In the same sample, other DNA sequences code for this CDR3. The chain uses TRBV19 and TRBJ1-5; 10 bases are shared with TRBD1. Germline values: CDR1 LNHDA, CDR2 SQIVND (reference sequence). CDR3 size: 15 residues. J lost 2 bases, V lost 7 bases, and 5 bases had no gene match. The CDR3 region has the DNA TGTGCCAGTATTACCGGGACAGGGGGCAATCAGCCCCAGCATTTT. As protein: CASITGTGGNQPQHF.

The V gene is TRBV6-2 or TRBV6-3, the J gene TRBJ1-2; D gene uncertain. The CDR3 extends over 15 amino acids. The germline V gene has CDR1 MNHEY and CDR2 SVGEGT. Trimming cost V 2 bases and J 0 bases, with 10 bases left between them. CDR3 DNA: TGTGCCAGCAGTTACGGGTCAACAGCTAACTATGGCTACACCTTC. Translating gives CASSYGSTANYGYTF.

V usage is TRBV30 and J usage is TRBJ1-2, with D tentatively TRBD1 (5 bases). V was cut by 2 bases and J by 6 bases, with 16 bases left in between. CDR1 is GTSNPN and CDR2 is SVGIG in the germline V gene (reference sequence). This CDR3 has 14 amino acids. The CDR3 loop reads CAWSWAGRVDGYTF. CDR3 DNA: TGTGCCTGGAGTTGGGCAGGGAGGGTTGATGGCTACACCTTC.

A remark on this clone: One junction end disagrees with the germline gene, perhaps due to a read error. CDR3 amino acids: CASLSGGASHEQYF. The CDR3 bases are TGTGCCAGCCTCAGCGGGGGGGCCTCCCACGAGCAGTACTTC. The gene calls are TRBV6-6 and TRBJ2-7; 10 bases are shared with TRBD2. The germline V gene encodes CDR1 MNHNY and CDR2 SVGAGI (reference sequence). The CDR3 totals 14 residues.

The V and J genes are TRBV5-1 and TRBJ2-7; 9 positions agree with TRBD2. The V gene end was trimmed by 4 bases and the J gene end by 2 bases; junction bases not matched to a gene: 7. The CDR3 consists of 15 residues. CDR1 is SGHRS, CDR2 YFSETQ, per germline. CDR3 in DNA: TGCGCCAGCAGCGAATTCCCTAGCGGGACCTACGAGCAGTACTTC. It encodes CASSEFPSGTYEQYF.

The V and J genes are TRBV7-9 and TRBJ2-1, with D maybe TRBD1 (5 bases). V lost 4 bases and J lost 14, with 15 bases in between. CDR1 and CDR2 (germline): SEHNR, FQNEAQ (reference sequence). The CDR3 covers 12 residues. The CDR3 DNA is TGTGCCAGCAGCTCCGCCGGCCCCAGGGAGTTCTTC. This codes for CASSSAGPREFF.